The sequence of this TCR beta chain was determined in a study of T cells in Graves' hyperthyroidism and ophthalmopathy. Study at large: Specimen type is peripheral blood, collected at initial diagnosis prior to any treatment.

Criteria for exclusion of patients were uncontrolled infection, other autoimmune disease, pregnancy or lactation. The diagnoses drew upon clinical symptoms, serum thyroxine and TRAb, thyroid ultrasound and orbital computed tomography. CDR1 is SGHNT and CDR2 is YYREEE in the germline V gene (reference sequence). The junction had 7 bases not matched to a gene; V was cut back by 4 bases and J by 2 bases. The CDR3 sequence is 17 residues long. Many counts were recorded for this clonotype. The antigen remains unidentified. There were TCR beta CDR3 regions amplified from RNA transcripts. Carried out on the TCR CDR3, a first-round RT-PCR used the HTBI primer set. TCRdb called the multiplex PCR reads again in MiXCR, with one record for every CDR3 protein. The data contain nearly 250,000 distinct CDR3 sequences, about a sixth of them singletons. General study points: Also found in blood were most expanded thyroid clonotypes above 0.001.

The sample consisted of blood. The TCR sequence derives from a young woman with Graves' ophthalmopathy. V and J are TRBV5-4 and TRBJ2-3; 13 nucleotides line up with TRBD2. CDR3 amino acids: CASSHLLAGGYTDTQYF. As DNA, the CDR3 is TGTGCCAGCAGCCACCTACTAGCGGGGGGGTACACAGATACGCAGTATTTT.